The sequence of this TCR beta chain was determined in a study of CD8 T cells in Susac syndrome. Reverse transcription of roughly 0.45 to 1 ug RNA used random hexamers. Each CDR3 protein gets one entry after TCRdb re-called the immunoSEQ multiplex PCR reads with MiXCR. The table shows more than 65,000 distinct CDR3 sequences, with 85% to 95% occurring only once. The CDR3 totals 16 residues. V lost 2 bases, J lost 0 bases, and 8 bases lay in between. Germline assignment: CDR1 MDHEN and CDR2 SYDVKM. Sequencing of TCR beta was performed on blood CD8+ T cells and on blood CD4+ T cells. This clonotype originated in a human donor in good health. The chain recombines TRBV28 with TRBJ2-6, with D unclear. The sequencing sample was made of CD8+ T cells from PBMCs. The CDR3 DNA is TGTGCCAGCAGTTTAATTTCGACCTCTGGGGCCAACGTCCTGACTTTC. Amino acids: CASSLISTSGANVLTF.